The rows below give T cell receptor beta chains drawn from one sample of a study of cytomegalovirus exposure and HLA in healthy donors. Using immunoSEQ multiplex PCR, the repertoire was profiled, and TCRdb retains in-frame clones only, with some absent. The sample has 150,000 to 200,000 clones; 70% to 90% are singletons. The sequenced sample consisted of PBMCs. These receptor sequences come from a woman under 30 in good health and CMV-seropositive. Both conserved end residues are part of each CDR3. A D gene is named only where the DNA matches it firmly.

cdr3_length	j_call	v_call	d_call	cdr3_aa
15	TRBJ1-2	TRBV7-2	TRBD1	CASSLGYGTADGYTF
13	TRBJ1-2	TRBV13	-	CASGGYEIYGYTF
14	TRBJ2-3	TRBV7-9	-	CASSLGAGADTQYF
13	TRBJ2-1	TRBV2	TRBD2	CASLAGPRDEQFF
14	TRBJ2-7	TRBV5-5	-	CASSLVQGRYEQYF
13	TRBJ1-6	TRBV30	TRBD1	CAWGGTANSPLHF
20	TRBJ2-3	TRBV11-3	TRBD2	CASSSPAFVAGLTSTDTQYF
15	TRBJ1-2	TRBV6-5	-	CASSYSIGQGGGYTF
12	TRBJ1-2	TRBV2	-	CASSAGNYGYTF
16	TRBJ2-6	TRBV2	-	CASSKQAASGANVLTF
13	TRBJ1-1	TRBV30	-	CAWSLGGRNEAFF
15	TRBJ2-2	TRBV6-4	TRBD1	CASSAGTDNTGELFF
19	TRBJ2-7	TRBV18	TRBD2	CASSPAGGPELAATYEQYF
18	TRBJ2-3	TRBV9	TRBD2	CASSVEGLAGMWADTQYF
15	TRBJ1-2	TRBV7-2	-	CASSLERGANYGYTF
16	TRBJ2-2	TRBV11-3	-	CASSLKLTLAGGELFF
13	TRBJ1-1	TRBV6-6	-	CASDEGRRTEAFF
14	TRBJ2-4	TRBV2	-	CASSEEPGEVNEYF
18	TRBJ2-2	TRBV5-1	TRBD1	CASSSQTRRDRGTGELFF
16	TRBJ1-2	TRBV27	TRBD1	CASSNLGTGRLYGYTF
12	TRBJ1-5	TRBV29-1	TRBD1	CSVGQGGQPQHF
15	TRBJ2-1	TRBV5-1	TRBD1	CASRTWDSSYNEQFF
12	TRBJ1-2	TRBV29-1	TRBD1	CSGATGAHGYTF
16	TRBJ2-3	TRBV28	-	CASGVVAGRSTDTQYF
16	TRBJ2-5	TRBV4-2	TRBD2	CASSQGPGGGQETQYF
17	TRBJ2-2	TRBV7-2	TRBD2	CASSLRAGGSNTGELFF
18	TRBJ1-6	TRBV7-2	TRBD1	CASSYPRTGSSYNSPLHF
14	TRBJ1-5	TRBV2	-	CASGYRPWEQPQHF
16	TRBJ2-7	TRBV4-2	TRBD2	CASSQEDRGGSSSQYF
11	TRBJ1-2	TRBV30	-	CAWTRVYGYTF
15	TRBJ1-1	TRBV11-3	-	CASSLVVQGSTEAFF
14	TRBJ2-2	TRBV29-1	-	CSVVGQTNTGELFF
13	TRBJ1-2	TRBV18	-	CASSPGTHYGYTF